This T cell receptor beta chain was retrieved from a study of T cells in localized non-small cell lung cancer. Overall study findings and caveats: Adjacent lung was found to contain a median around 58 of the top 100 tumor clones. Blood T cell density predicted longer survival; adjacent-lung clonality, shorter. Measurement of T cell clonality placed uninvolved adjacent lung highest, above the level in tumor. Only one tumor region went through sequencing, so heterogeneity may still be there.

Trimming cost V 5 bases and J 7 bases, with 14 bases left between them. This CDR3 is built from 13 residues. Germline-derived CDR1 and CDR2 are MNHGY and SAAAGT. Produced via immunoSEQ multiplex PCR; TCRdb's table is partial and in-frame only. The table lists fewer than 2,500 clones, about 23% of them singletons. About this clone: Its antigen is not known.

The input for sequencing was normal lung tissue next to the tumor, taken before any cancer treatment. The receptor was derived from a male donor aged 60 or over with stage I lung adenocarcinoma. V and J are TRBV6-8 and TRBJ1-2, with D possibly matching TRBD1 (5 bases). The CDR3 protein is CASSDQGSGGYTF. In DNA form, the CDR3 reads TGTGCCAGCAGTGATCAGGGAAGCGGTGGCTACACCTTC.